This T cell receptor (beta chain) was found in a study of cytotoxic CD8 clonotypes in ibrutinib-treated CLL (dated by TCRdb to about 2021). About the investigation overall: The cohort was composed of some twelve relapsed/refractory and roughly 16 treatment-naive patients; IGHV unmutated status was identified in 17 to 18 patients. Partial responses were observed in roughly 25 patients and complete responses in 2; after a median follow-up of about 69 months, remission was maintained in approximately 14 patients and progression was observed in approximately 12. Response samples were taken after a median of roughly 12 months on treatment, ranging from about 6 to 40 months. Samples averaged approximately 260,000 productive templates and 94,082 productive rearrangements. Of the approximately 86 participants in the trial, about two dozen had longitudinal samples available. Cryopreserved peripheral blood mononuclear cells were collected at three points: before therapy, at response, and at either sustained remission or disease progression.

The goal of deep resolution MiSeq sequencing was a depth between 1 in 1 million and 1 in 200,000 T cells, and coverage averaged 10x per clonotype. TCR beta libraries were generated with the immunoSEQ hsTCRB Kit. The original pipeline was this. Data were analyzed with ImmunoSEQ Data Assistant and ImmunoSEQ Analyzer, with V, D and J genes assigned per IMGT definitions. Clonality was computed as one minus normalized Shannon entropy of productive rearrangement frequencies, ranging from 0 to 1. Only overrepresented clonotypes making up at least 0.05% of the repertoire of each patient were included in the public clonotype analysis. Repertoires from some twelve age-matched healthy donors in immuneACCESS were used as clonality controls. TCRdb limited this immuneACCESS table to in-frame rearrangements with V and J called. A share of clones is missing; checked studies link under half to unresolved V genes, and the rest is unexplained. V and J calls and clone size are those listed in that table; D and trimming were worked out from the DNA. The sample profile shows fewer than 25,000 clones; 78% of them were found once. The top ten clones comprise just under 9% of the sample.

Roughly 2 micrograms of genomic DNA were extracted from cryopreserved PBMCs for TCR beta library preparation. High-throughput TCR beta sequencing was performed on longitudinal blood samples from CLL patients receiving ibrutinib monotherapy. The patients were enrolled in a single-center, open-label phase 2 trial of ibrutinib monotherapy. Turning to this clone: The specificity of this receptor is unknown. Base qualities are missing; no much larger clone stands one base away.

Beyond this particular receptor, the publication reports: Public clonotypes were found to be uncommon and were observed to contract or remain stable during treatment; the increase in clonality was shown to reflect expansion of private clonotypes at ibrutinib response. Baseline clonality exceeded that of age-matched healthy donors and correlated strongly with circulating CD8+ T-cell counts. Sampling times were not matched between patients in sustained remission and patients whose disease was progressing, and lymph node repertoires were not examined. An increase in clonality was observed at ibrutinib response, with clonality remaining stable during sustained remission and falling back toward baseline at progression.

This receptor was identified in a human donor with chronic lymphocytic leukemia. Sequences were derived from PBMCs, sampled before ibrutinib treatment.

Here is the DNA: TGTGCCAGCAGTGAAAAAACCGAGCAGTACTTC. It is translated as CASSEKTEQYF. This sequence uses TRBV6-1 and TRBJ2-7; the D gene is unclear. Trimming at the junction amounts to 2 bases on V and 6 bases on J, and the germline ends lie 5 bases apart. Reading from cysteine to phenylalanine, the CDR3 counts 11 amino acids. The kept DNA is CDR3 alone, 33 bases in frame from the first base. The germline V gene specifies MNHNS as CDR1 and SASEGT as CDR2.